This T cell receptor (beta chain) originates from a study of T cell repertoires in cytomegalovirus infection. Study background: In public TCR beta signatures, there were indications of both CMV infection and matching HLA type. Notes on the study in general: Within the response measured ex vivo, HLA-C-restricted CMV-specific TCR beta clonotypes were dominant.

On this clonotype itself: As yet, its antigen is unknown.

Via MiXCR, TCRdb re-called the reads, giving one row per CDR3 protein. The data hold fewer than 1,000,000 distinct CDR3 sequences, with approximately 33% observed a single time. CDR1 SEHNR and CDR2 FQNEAQ come from the germline V gene (reference sequence). V dropped 5 bases and J dropped 2; count of bases not matched to a gene: 7. The CDR3 is 16 amino acids. The starting material was cultured CD8+ T cells from PBMCs, obtained from culture after CMV antigen stimulation. The sequence was collected from a human donor in good health (CMV status not recorded). Some clones in this sample may be carry-over from other donors' samples. The chain links TRBV7-9 to TRBJ2-2; TRBD1 matches 8 bases. The CDR3 DNA reads TGTGCCAGCAGCCCGATGACAGGGGAAAACACCGGGGAGCTGTTTTTT. It yields the protein CASSPMTGENTGELFF.